A selection of T cell receptor beta chains follows, all from one sample in a study of T cell responses to AZD1222 COVID-19 vaccine. This table comes from immunoSEQ multiplex PCR, and its TCRdb copy is limited to in-frame clones, with some not included. The sample gives over 150,000 clones, roughly nine tenths of which show up once; about 1.6% is in the top ten. Sequencing used peripheral blood, obtained on day 0 of AZD1222 vaccination. The receptor set was obtained from an adult in good health. Both conserved end residues are trimmed from each CDR3. D genes are given only for firm matches.

>TRBJ2-7|TRBV14|.|12
ASSPRGGSYEQY
>TRBJ1-1|TRBV4-1|.|15
ASSQVRDSLMNTEAF
>TRBJ1-5|TRBV24-1|.|12
ATSDSGSNQPQH
>TRBJ1-5|TRBV10-2|TRBD1|12
ASSVDRVNQPQH
>TRBJ2-5|TRBV29-1|.|11
SGFTSGEETQY
>TRBJ1-6|TRBV7-3|.|13
ASSLSGGGNSPLH
>TRBJ1-5|TRBV4-3|.|13
ASSQDLTVNQPQH
>TRBJ1-4|TRBV2|.|11
ASRQAESEKLF
>TRBJ1-4|TRBV2|.|11
ARREGRAEKLF
>TRBJ2-5|TRBV27|TRBD2|13
ASSLIAGGRETQY
>TRBJ2-7|TRBV6-5|.|13
ASSYSFTSLDEQY
>TRBJ1-6|TRBV7-3|.|14
ASSLGGSGIYSPLH
>TRBJ2-5|TRBV15|TRBD2|17
ATSEGGRLAGGLQETQY
>TRBJ1-2|TRBV6-5|TRBD1|13
ASSPQGARDYGYT
>TRBJ1-1|TRBV5-1|.|14
ASSSGVGYANTEAF
>TRBJ2-5|TRBV20-1|TRBD2|15
SASSERGGLREETQY
>TRBJ2-7|TRBV19|.|11
ASSGSRLGRQY
>TRBJ1-1|TRBV19|.|11
ASSYRGNTEAF
>TRBJ2-7|TRBV18|.|11
ASSPPAGDEQY
>TRBJ1-3|TRBV7-9|.|13
ASSFTGNSGNTIY
>TRBJ1-1|TRBV27|.|11
ASSSTVNTEAF
>TRBJ2-1|TRBV3-1/TRBV3-2|.|14
ASSPLLGVGVWEQF
>TRBJ1-6|TRBV5-5|.|16
ASSLGLTGSSYNSPLH
>TRBJ1-2|TRBV27|TRBD1|11
ASSPTGIEGYT
>TRBJ1-3|TRBV4-1|.|14
ASSQDRQYSGNTIY
>TRBJ1-5|TRBV19|TRBD1|14
ASSAMDRGRLQPQH
>TRBJ1-2|TRBV28|.|13
ASSPSEDNNYGYT
>TRBJ2-4|TRBV7-9|.|13
ASSVGVVAKNIQY
>TRBJ2-7|TRBV30|.|10
AWSGGGYEQY
>TRBJ2-5|TRBV3-1/TRBV3-2|.|12
ASSQGYSQETQY
>TRBJ2-1|TRBV28|TRBD1|14
ASRPPPGQDYNEQF
>TRBJ1-6|TRBV19|.|14
ASSIFNLAGDPPLH
>TRBJ1-2|TRBV5-6|.|12
ASSPILQTYGYT
>TRBJ1-3|TRBV28|.|16
ASSLEGGVAHSGNTIY
>TRBJ1-2|TRBV5-1|.|13
ASSLGAGQRYGYT
>TRBJ2-1|TRBV7-9|TRBD2|14
ASSLKGGGSTDEQF
>TRBJ2-7|TRBV11-2|.|10
ASSFTTYEQY
>TRBJ2-2|TRBV18|TRBD2|13
ASTIPGLASGELF
>TRBJ2-1|TRBV11-3|TRBD2|13
ASSLRGSGGNEQF
>TRBJ2-7|TRBV20-1|.|10
SASPRGYEQY
>TRBJ1-5|TRBV6-1|.|13
ASSDTGKGNQPQH
>TRBJ2-3|TRBV20-1|.|12
SASGRVGSDTQY
>TRBJ1-6|TRBV6-5|.|10
ASSQYNSPLH
>TRBJ1-3|TRBV13|.|13
ASRVLLRGGNTIY
>TRBJ2-3|TRBV4-3|.|12
ASSDRASTDTQY
>TRBJ2-3|TRBV7-3|TRBD2|16
ASSLNPPGGVSTDTQY
>TRBJ1-2|TRBV5-1|TRBD1|12
ASSSGQGIYGYT
>TRBJ2-7|TRBV11-2|TRBD2|13
ASSLPSGGRYEQY
>TRBJ2-6|TRBV28|.|12
ASSSPGGVNVLT
>TRBJ1-5|TRBV28|.|13
ASSLSDRPDQPQH
>TRBJ1-5|TRBV7-2|TRBD1|13
ASSLDPDRVQPQH
>TRBJ1-1|TRBV28|.|13
ASSSPGQLNTEAF
>TRBJ2-4|TRBV4-2|TRBD2|13
ASSQAGTSGNIQY